This entry lists 4 T cell receptor beta chains sequenced from one sample in a study of technical replicates of blood from a few donors. Generated by immunoSEQ multiplex PCR, the TCRdb table keeps only in-frame clones and is missing some. The sample lists about 56,000 clones, around 95% seen once, with around 4.4% in the top ten. Sequencing was done on a sample of PBMCs. These receptors were obtained from a human donor in good health. Some clones in this sample may be carry-over from other donors' samples.

The rearrangement uses TRBV5-1 and TRBJ2-3; D is possibly TRBD2 (5 bases). V lost 7 bases and J lost 5, with 20 bases in between. The CDR3 sequence is 15 residues long. CDR1 is SGHRS and CDR2 is YFSETQ in the germline V gene. The CDR3 coding sequence is TGCGCCAGCCGCCGTTTTGGGGAGTCCCAAGATACGCAGTATTTT. Translation: CASRRFGESQDTQYF.

This clone was counted only a few times. This chain connects TRBV5-6 to TRBJ1-6; 11 bases agree with TRBD1. CDR3 size: 15 residues. The germline V gene has CDR1 SGHDT and CDR2 YYEEEE. V lost 2 bases to trimming and J lost 11 bases; unmatched junction nucleotides: 6. The CDR3 region is CASSFGTGGAPPLHF. In DNA, the CDR3 is TGTGCCAGCAGCTTCGGGACAGGGGGTGCTCCACCCCTCCACTTT.

The chain has TRBV11-1 and TRBJ2-3, with 11 bases lining up with TRBD1. CDR3 length equals 15 residues. Germline trimming cut 5 bases from V and 4 bases from J; bases unmatched to any gene: 5. The germline CDR1 and CDR2 sequences are SGHAT and FQDESV (reference sequence). The CDR3 protein is CASSRTGGKSDTQYF. In DNA, the CDR3 is TGTGCCAGCAGCCGGACAGGGGGCAAGTCAGATACGCAGTATTTT.

The rearrangement links TRBV7-9 to TRBJ1-2, with TRBD1 as a possible D gene (6 bases). V was cut by 4 bases and J by 3 bases, with 15 bases left in between. The germline V gene encodes CDR1 SEHNR and CDR2 FQNEAQ (reference sequence). The CDR3 spans 15 residues. CDR3 DNA sequence: TGTGCCAGCAGCTCCTCGGACAGTGGGGACTATGGCTACACCTTC. As protein: CASSSSDSGDYGYTF.